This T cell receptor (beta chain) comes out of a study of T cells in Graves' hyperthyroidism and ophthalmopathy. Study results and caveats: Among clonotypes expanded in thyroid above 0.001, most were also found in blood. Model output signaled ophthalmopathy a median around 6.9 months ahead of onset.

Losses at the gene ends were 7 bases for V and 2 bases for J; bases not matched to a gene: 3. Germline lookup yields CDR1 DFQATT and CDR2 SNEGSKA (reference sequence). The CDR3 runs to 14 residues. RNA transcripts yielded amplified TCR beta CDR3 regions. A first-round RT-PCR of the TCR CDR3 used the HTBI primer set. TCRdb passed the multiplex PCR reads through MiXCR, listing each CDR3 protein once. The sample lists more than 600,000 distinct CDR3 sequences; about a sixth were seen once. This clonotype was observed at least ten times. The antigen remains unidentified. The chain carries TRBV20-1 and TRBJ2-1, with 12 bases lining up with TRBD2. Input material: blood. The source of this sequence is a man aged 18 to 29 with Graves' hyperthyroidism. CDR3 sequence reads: CSVRTSGAYNEQFF. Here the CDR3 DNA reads TGCAGTGTTAGGACTAGCGGGGCCTACAATGAGCAGTTCTTC.